The next 23 T cell receptor beta chains were all read from a single sample in a study of blood T cells in healthy people across ages (dated by TCRdb to about 2015). The method was 5' RACE. The sequencing machine was an Illumina HiSeq 2500. A second PCR of about 7 to 12 cycles was run with a J-beta primer mix and a sample-barcoded 5' primer. TCRdb reprocessed the public reads (quality trimming at Q25 with fastp, clone calling with MiXCR) and kept in-frame beta chains. Each CDR3 protein appears once, grouped with its most common genes and DNA. In this sample the table shows 1.2 million to 1.5 million distinct CDR3 sequences, around 42% of which occur a single time. 7.9% of the sample goes to the ten largest clones. Sequencing input: blood. These receptors all come from a young woman in good health.

The CDR3 loop reads CASSLGTSGRKETQYF. The CDR3 DNA reads as TGTGCCAGCAGCTTAGGAACTAGCGGGAGGAAAGAGACCCAGTACTTC. This rearrangement joins TRBV7-2 to TRBJ2-5, with 12 bases matching TRBD2. This CDR3 comprises 16 residues. Germline-derived CDR1 and CDR2 are SGHTA and FQGNSA. V lost 1 base and J lost 3; bases outside the gene matches: 3.

In its sample, this clonotype was seen a few times. The chain recombines TRBV20-1 with TRBJ2-7; D is possibly TRBD1 or TRBD2 (5 bases each). The V gene's germline CDR1 is DFQATT and CDR2 SNEGSKA (reference sequence). The CDR3 has 13 residues. The V and J ends lost 6 bases and 3 bases respectively, with 15 bases between them. CDR3 in amino acids: CSAPRDGYYEQYF. Written as DNA, the CDR3 is TGCAGTGCCCCCCGGGACGGTTACTACGAGCAGTACTTC.

The rearrangement uses TRBV27 and TRBJ1-4; no clear D gene. The CDR3 runs 14 residues. Trimming removed 5 bases from V and 5 bases from J, with 12 bases in between. CDR1 and CDR2 (germline): MNHEY, SMNVEV (reference sequence). The CDR3 DNA follows: TGTGCCAGCAGTCGCACGGCCCTCAATGAAAAACTGTTTTTT. It specifies CASSRTALNEKLFF.

In this sample, this clonotype turned up once. The junction differs from germline at one of its ends, possibly a read error. J is TRBJ1-1 and V is TRBV3-1; no reliable D call. This CDR3 comprises 15 residues. Germline CDR1 LGHDT, CDR2 YNNKEL (reference sequence). The CDR3 loop is CAGSQEVLENTEAFF. CDR3 sequence (DNA): TGTGCCGGCAGCCAAGAAGTCCTGGAGAACACTGAAGCTTTCTTT. Supplemented by reference TRBV3-1 and TRBJ1-1, the full variable domain reads DTAVSQTPKYLVTQMGNDKSIKCEQNLGHDTMYWYKQDSKKFLKIMFSYNNKELIINETVPNRFSPKSPDKAHLNLHINSLELGDSAVYFCAGSQEVLENTEAFFGQGTRLTVV.

The genes are TRBV7-2 and TRBJ1-6, with 10 positions matching TRBD1. Germline trimming cut 4 bases from V and 7 bases from J; bases unmatched to any gene: 4. This CDR3 has 15 amino acids. Looked up from germline, CDR1 is SGHTA and CDR2 is FQGNSA. This chain's CDR3 is CASSSPGQGNSPLHF. In nucleotides, the CDR3 is TGTGCCAGCAGCTCTCCGGGACAGGGGAATTCACCCCTCCACTTT.

V is TRBV6-5 and J is TRBJ1-5, with 9 bases identical to TRBD1. The germline V gene has CDR1 MNHEY and CDR2 SVGAGI. This CDR3 has 16 amino acids. J was trimmed by 7 bases and V by 4 bases; bases with no gene match: 11. CDR3 nucleotides: TGTGCCAGCAGTTCCCTTACAGGGGGCCCCGACCAGCCCCAGCATTTT. It encodes CASSSLTGGPDQPQHF.

The CDR3 here is CASSSSANRDASYNEQFF. The DNA for the CDR3 is TGTGCCAGCAGCTCAAGCGCGAACAGGGACGCCTCCTACAATGAGCAGTTCTTC. The rearrangement uses TRBV7-2 and TRBJ2-1, with D possibly being TRBD1 (6 bases). The V gene lost 4 bases and the J gene lost 0 bases, with 19 bases spanning the gap. In germline, CDR1 is SGHTA, CDR2 FQGNSA. The CDR3 covers 18 residues.

About this clonotype itself: The junction departs from the called germline gene at one end, perhaps through a read error. This chain connects TRBV4-1 to TRBJ2-3, with TRBD1 matching over 8 bases. CDR3 length equals 16 residues. Germline V gene sequence: CDR1 MGHRA, CDR2 YSYEKL. The CDR3, as DNA: TGCGTCAGCAGCCAAGATAGCGGCAGGGGGCAGGATACGCAGTATTTT. Encoded protein: CVSSQDSGRGQDTQYF.

The chain combines TRBV24-1 with TRBJ2-1, with 14 bases aligning to TRBD2. Germline CDR1 reads KGHDR; CDR2 reads SFDVKD. V gave up 4 bases and J gave up 8 bases; unmatched junction bases: 9. This CDR3 is built from 17 residues. CDR3 DNA: TGTGCCACCAGTGACCCTGGGACTAGCGGGAGTTTCGATGAGCAGTTCTTC. Translated, it gives CATSDPGTSGSFDEQFF.

This clonotype was detected only a few times. The chain has TRBV5-1 and TRBJ1-2; possible D gene TRBD1, 5 bases. Trimming left V 5 bases short and J 6 bases short, with 17 bases between. This CDR3 is 14 amino acids long. Germline V gene data show CDR1 as SGHRS and CDR2 as YFSETQ. The CDR3 spells CASRLQGLGDGYTF. CDR3 in DNA: TGCGCCAGCAGATTGCAGGGCTTAGGGGATGGCTACACCTTC.

Details on this clonotype: This sequence may be a read error, since a much larger clone differs from it by one base. The chain employs TRBV12-3 or TRBV12-4 and TRBJ2-7; 12 nucleotides agree with TRBD2. This CDR3 has 14 amino acids. The CDR3 loop is CASSQTSGSYERYF. CDR3 coding DNA: TGTGCCAGCAGCCAGACTAGCGGGAGCTACGAGCGGTACTTC.

This clonotype was found a few times. The chain uses TRBV6-6 and TRBJ2-7, with 9 bases identical to TRBD2. CDR1 and CDR2 from the germline V gene are MNHNY and SVGAGI (reference sequence). The CDR3 length is 17 residues. With 0 bases clipped from V and 4 bases from J, the junction kept 10 bases outside the gene matches. The chain's CDR3 is CASSYSRRLAGVYEQYF. DNA of the CDR3: TGTGCCAGCAGTTACTCTAGGAGGTTAGCGGGAGTGTACGAGCAGTACTTC.

This clonotype was picked up a small number of times. The rearrangement links TRBV20-1 to TRBJ2-1; 9 bases are shared with TRBD2. This CDR3 has 14 amino acids. J was trimmed by 6 bases and V by 5 bases; bases with no gene match: 8. In germline, CDR1 is DFQATT, CDR2 SNEGSKA (reference sequence). The CDR3 reads CSAGAGGHFNEQFF. CDR3 nucleotides: TGCAGTGCTGGAGCGGGAGGCCATTTCAATGAGCAGTTCTTC.

This CDR3 is CAISESRTVTNSPLHF. CDR3 sequence (DNA): TGTGCCATCAGTGAGTCAAGGACGGTAACTAATTCACCCCTCCACTTT. The chain joins TRBV10-3 to TRBJ1-6; D not certain. This CDR3 contains 16 residues. Trimming cost V 0 bases and J 6 bases, with 12 bases left between them. Germline loops: CDR1 ENHRY, CDR2 SYGVKD.

This chain uses TRBV6-5 with TRBJ2-5; perhaps TRBD2 as D (6 bases). This CDR3 is 16 amino acids long. V lost 0 bases and J lost 11, with 22 bases in between. Germline-derived CDR1 and CDR2 are MNHEY and SVGAGI. Here the CDR3 reads CASSYSGTRGPDEQYF. The CDR3 DNA reads TGTGCCAGCAGTTACTCCGGGACTCGAGGGCCAGATGAGCAGTACTTC.

The chain recombines TRBV27 with TRBJ1-4, with TRBD1 matching 8 bases. This CDR3 has 15 residues. V trimming: 5 bases; J trimming: 7 bases; junction bases outside the gene matches: 9. Germline V gene sequence: CDR1 MNHEY, CDR2 SMNVEV (reference sequence). CDR3 residues: CASSPSGQGGEKLFF. CDR3 sequence (DNA): TGTGCCAGCAGTCCTTCCGGACAGGGCGGTGAAAAACTGTTTTTT.

The J gene is TRBJ1-2, the V gene TRBV12-3 or TRBV12-4, with D perhaps matching TRBD1 (5 bases). V dropped 4 bases and J dropped 5 bases, with 17 bases sitting between them. This CDR3 spans 15 amino acids. CDR3 sequence: CASSSTARAGYGYTF. In DNA, the CDR3 is TGTGCCAGCAGTTCAACGGCCAGGGCTGGATATGGCTACACCTTC.

The CDR3 sequence: CASSEVTTGAPHTQYF. CDR3 sequence (DNA): TGTGCCAGCAGTGAAGTAACGACAGGGGCCCCCCATACGCAGTATTTT. The J gene is TRBJ2-3, the V gene TRBV6-1; TRBD1 agrees at 8 bases. The CDR3 runs 16 residues. Germline CDR1 MNHNS, CDR2 SASEGT. V was pared by 1 base and J by 7 bases, with 10 bases of the junction left unmatched.

This chain uses TRBV9 with TRBJ2-5, with D uncertain. V was trimmed by 7 bases and J by 11 bases, leaving 18 bases between them. The CDR3 covers 12 residues. CDR1 is SGDLS and CDR2 is YYNGEE in the germline V gene. For the CDR3, the DNA is TGTGCCAGCGGGGTGGCCTACAATGAGCAGTACTTC. It translates to CASGVAYNEQYF.

The CDR3 region has the DNA TGTGCCAGCAGTTACAGGGGAGCAAGCACTGAAGCTTTCTTT. It encodes CASSYRGASTEAFF. J is TRBJ1-1 and V is TRBV6-5, with D possibly matching TRBD1 (5 bases). The CDR3 totals 14 residues. V was pared by 2 bases and J by 4 bases, with 11 bases between. Germline CDR1 is MNHEY and CDR2 is SVGAGI.

This clonotype was seen a handful of times. This chain joins TRBV3-1 and TRBJ2-3; 8 bases agree with TRBD2. CDR3 size: 16 residues. V was clipped by 0 bases and J by 6 bases; unmatched bases: 8. CDR1 is LGHDT and CDR2 is YNNKEL in the germline V gene (reference sequence). The CDR3 bases are TGTGCCAGCAGCCAAGAAGGCAGCGGGGGCGTGGATACGCAGTATTTT. This codes for CASSQEGSGGVDTQYF.

V is TRBV10-3 and J is TRBJ2-1; D is possibly TRBD2 (6 bases). The CDR3 has 17 amino acids. In germline, CDR1 is ENHRY, CDR2 SYGVKD. Trimming took 2 bases from V and 9 from J, leaving 23 bases between them. CDR3 residues: CAISEGEAGPLWSEQFF. CDR3 coding DNA: TGTGCCATCAGTGAGGGAGAAGCGGGCCCCTTATGGAGTGAGCAGTTCTTC.

This clonotype was counted between two and nine times. A read error may account for a junction end that differs from germline. The gene calls are TRBV20-1 and TRBJ2-1; 10 nucleotides agree with TRBD2. The CDR3 is 17 residues long. Looked up from germline, CDR1 is DFQATT and CDR2 is SNEGSKA (reference sequence). The DNA of the CDR3 is TGCAGTGCTAGAGCCCTAGCGGGAGAAACCTCCTACAATGTGCAGTTCTTC. Translation: CSARALAGETSYNVQFF.